These 9 T cell receptor beta chains were all obtained from the same sample, sequenced in a study of somatic mutations in cytotoxic T cells in rheumatoid arthritis. The assay was immunoSEQ multiplex PCR, and TCRdb's table has in-frame clones only and misses some. Found here are 12,000 or so clones, 80% of them singletons; the top ten hold about 13%. Sequencing used CD8+ T cells sorted from blood. All receptors come from a man aged 50 to 59 in good health.

The rearrangement uses TRBV29-1 and TRBJ2-1, with 10 bases fitting TRBD1. The CDR3 extends over 14 amino acids. From germline, CDR1 is SQVTM and CDR2 ANQGSEA. V gave up 7 bases and J gave up 8 bases; unmatched junction bases: 11. For the CDR3, the DNA is TGCAGCGGTTTTCCGGGACAGGGGTTGGATGAGCAGTTCTTC. It translates to CSGFPGQGLDEQFF.

This chain joins TRBV19 and TRBJ1-1; D is possibly TRBD1 (5 bases). Trimming removed 11 bases at V and 4 bases at J, with 23 bases between. The CDR3 runs to 15 residues. Germline V gene data show CDR1 as LNHDA and CDR2 as SQIVND (reference sequence). CDR3 nucleotide sequence: TGTGCCCTAAAGCCCCCAGGGCTCGAGTTCACTGAAGCTTTCTTT. This codes for CALKPPGLEFTEAFF.

This clone was counted a single time. The chain has TRBV6-1 and TRBJ1-5; 9 bases are shared with TRBD1. Germline CDR1 and CDR2: MNHNS and SASEGT. There are 15 residues in the CDR3. The junction had 3 bases not matched to a gene; V was cut back by 0 bases and J by 6 bases. CDR3 region: CASSEATGGSQPQHF. CDR3 DNA: TGTGCCAGCAGTGAAGCTACAGGGGGCAGTCAGCCCCAGCATTTT.

The chain links TRBV27 to TRBJ2-7; 11 bases are shared with TRBD2. Trimming cost V 4 bases and J 7 bases; bases outside gene matches: 9. The CDR3 sequence is 15 residues long. Germline values: CDR1 MNHEY, CDR2 SMNVEV (reference sequence). The CDR3 DNA sequence: TGTGCCAGCAGTTGGCAGACTAGCGGGAATTGGGAGCAGTACTTC. Encoded protein: CASSWQTSGNWEQYF.

CDR3 DNA sequence: TGTGCCAGCAGCTTAGCCCTAGGAACGAACACCGGGGAGCTGTTTTTT. Translated, it gives CASSLALGTNTGELFF. This chain connects TRBV7-9 to TRBJ2-2; no reliable D call. V lost 0 bases, J lost 0 bases, and 8 bases lay in between. Germline lookup yields CDR1 SEHNR and CDR2 FQNEAQ (reference sequence). This CDR3 is 16 amino acids long.

The chain joins TRBV7-9 to TRBJ2-2, with D possibly matching TRBD1 (6 bases). The ends were cut back, 2 bases at V and 8 bases at J, with 9 bases in the middle. CDR3 length: 13 amino acids. Per germline, CDR1 SEHNR and CDR2 FQNEAQ (reference sequence). CDR3 coding DNA: TGTGCCAGCAGCTTACCAGGGGTAGGGGAGCTGTTTTTT. Protein: CASSLPGVGELFF.

The chain is built from TRBV11-3 and TRBJ2-7; 7 positions match TRBD2. The CDR3 has 15 amino acids. Germline values: CDR1 SGHNT, CDR2 YENEEA. V lost 0 bases to trimming and J lost 4 bases; unmatched junction nucleotides: 6. The CDR3 bases are TGTGCCAGCAGCTTAGAGGGCGGGAGAGGTTACGAGCAGTACTTC. Its translation is CASSLEGGRGYEQYF.

This chain uses TRBV27 with TRBJ1-2, with D unresolved. Germline loops: CDR1 MNHEY, CDR2 SMNVEV (reference sequence). This CDR3 comprises 13 residues. V dropped 4 bases and J dropped 2 bases, with 8 bases sitting between them. CDR3 nucleotides: TGTGCCAGCAGTTCAGGTTACAACTATGGCTACACCTTC. The encoded protein is CASSSGYNYGYTF.

The V and J genes are TRBV7-2 and TRBJ2-3; 10 bases agree with TRBD2. CDR1 and CDR2 (germline): SGHTA, FQGNSA. The CDR3 runs 18 residues. J was trimmed by 4 bases and V by 6 bases; bases with no gene match: 16. The CDR3, as DNA: TGTGCCAGCAGACTCTGGCCCCGACTAGCGGGTGAGGCAGATACGCAGTATTTT. It codes for CASRLWPRLAGEADTQYF.